The TCR beta chain described here comes from a study of shared clonotypes between healthy human individuals. Germline V gene data show CDR1 as SEHNR and CDR2 as FQNEAQ (reference sequence). The V and J ends lost 5 bases and 5 bases, in that order; junction bases with no gene match: 5. The CDR3 sequence is 15 residues long. Clones were sequenced by immunoSEQ multiplex PCR, and TCRdb holds only the in-frame ones, with some missing. The table lists over 800,000 clones, about 92% of them singletons, with around 24% in the top ten. Only CD45RO-negative cells positively selected for CCR7 counted as naive CD8 cells, so terminally differentiated effector memory CD45RA+ cells were excluded.

This TCR came from a man aged 25 to 40 in good health. The sequencing input was naive CD8+ T cells sorted from blood. The V gene is TRBV7-9, the J gene TRBJ2-1, with 11 bases aligning to TRBD2. The CDR3 DNA sequence: TGTGCCAGCAGCAAGACTAGCGGGATCGACAATGAGCAGTTCTTC. Amino acid sequence: CASSKTSGIDNEQFF.